These T cell receptor beta chains were read from a single sample in a study of PD-1 blockade in classical Hodgkin lymphoma. Profiled with immunoSEQ multiplex PCR; TCRdb holds only in-frame clones, not every one. Of about 47,000 clones detected, around 80% appear once; the ten largest clones hold under 20%. The input for sequencing was peripheral blood mononuclear cells (PBMCs), taken before the fourth cycle of nivolumab. The receptors here all came from a human donor with classical Hodgkin lymphoma. Each CDR3 is given with its conserved first and last residue. Fields, in order: J gene, V gene, clone size, CDR3 length, D gene, CDR3 protein, CDR3 DNA. A D gene is named only where the DNA matches it firmly. The size entry is marked missing in some rows and otherwise reads once, few, many or a size class.

J gene: TRBJ1-1
V gene: TRBV6-5
clone size: NA
CDR3 length: 13
D gene: NA
CDR3 protein: CASSPPGTNEAFF
CDR3 DNA: TGTGCCAGCAGTCCTCCAGGGACAAATGAAGCTTTCTTT

J gene: TRBJ2-7
V gene: TRBV9
clone size: NA
CDR3 length: 15
D gene: TRBD1
CDR3 protein: CASSVGDRVGYEQYF
CDR3 DNA: TGTGCCAGCAGCGTAGGGGACAGGGTAGGCTACGAGCAGTACTTC

J gene: TRBJ1-6
V gene: TRBV5-1
clone size: NA
CDR3 length: 17
D gene: TRBD1
CDR3 protein: CASSSSTGAKNNSPLHF
CDR3 DNA: TGCGCCAGCAGCTCATCTACAGGGGCGAAAAATAATTCACCCCTCCACTTT

J gene: TRBJ2-2
V gene: TRBV5-4
clone size: NA
CDR3 length: 14
D gene: NA
CDR3 protein: CASSPGINTGELFF
CDR3 DNA: TGTGCCAGCAGCCCCGGGATCAACACCGGGGAGCTGTTTTTT

J gene: TRBJ1-1
V gene: TRBV10-1
clone size: NA
CDR3 length: 13
D gene: NA
CDR3 protein: CASSQGRNTEAFF
CDR3 DNA: TGCGCCAGCAGCCAGGGACGGAACACTGAAGCTTTCTTT

J gene: TRBJ1-5
V gene: TRBV27
clone size: NA
CDR3 length: 16
D gene: TRBD1
CDR3 protein: CASSLWTGGSGQPQHF
CDR3 DNA: TGTGCCAGCAGTCTCTGGACAGGGGGCTCAGGTCAGCCCCAGCATTTT

J gene: TRBJ2-7
V gene: TRBV19
clone size: NA
CDR3 length: 13
D gene: TRBD2
CDR3 protein: CASSMGEGNEQYF
CDR3 DNA: TGTGCCAGTAGTATGGGGGAGGGCAACGAGCAGTACTTC

J gene: TRBJ1-2
V gene: TRBV27
clone size: NA
CDR3 length: 11
D gene: NA
CDR3 protein: CASLSGVGYTF
CDR3 DNA: TGTGCCAGCCTCTCGGGGGTTGGCTACACCTTC

J gene: TRBJ1-3
V gene: TRBV9
clone size: NA
CDR3 length: 14
D gene: NA
CDR3 protein: CASSFMSSGNTIYF
CDR3 DNA: TGTGCCAGCAGCTTTATGAGCTCTGGAAACACCATATATTTT

J gene: TRBJ2-7
V gene: TRBV19
clone size: NA
CDR3 length: 12
D gene: NA
CDR3 protein: CASRGPSYEQYF
CDR3 DNA: TGTGCCAGTCGGGGACCTTCCTACGAGCAGTACTTC

J gene: TRBJ2-5
V gene: TRBV6-6
clone size: NA
CDR3 length: 14
D gene: NA
CDR3 protein: CASSYGGAQETQYF
CDR3 DNA: TGTGCCAGCAGTTACGGGGGGGCCCAAGAGACCCAGTACTTC

J gene: TRBJ1-2
V gene: TRBV7-7
clone size: NA
CDR3 length: 18
D gene: NA
CDR3 protein: CASSLVTTGGPRVFGYTF
CDR3 DNA: TGTGCTAGCAGCTTAGTGACTACGGGGGGACCGCGAGTATTTGGCTACACCTTC

J gene: TRBJ2-2
V gene: TRBV10-2
clone size: NA
CDR3 length: 15
D gene: TRBD2
CDR3 protein: CASSETSGKSGELFF
CDR3 DNA: TGCGCCAGCAGTGAGACTAGCGGGAAGTCCGGGGAGCTGTTTTTT

J gene: TRBJ1-2
V gene: TRBV14
clone size: NA
CDR3 length: 18
D gene: NA
CDR3 protein: CASSQGIPIGGANYGYTF
CDR3 DNA: TGTGCCAGCAGCCAGGGTATCCCAATCGGAGGGGCTAACTATGGCTACACCTTC

J gene: TRBJ2-2
V gene: TRBV2
clone size: NA
CDR3 length: 16
D gene: TRBD2
CDR3 protein: CASSMTSGGATGELFF
CDR3 DNA: TGTGCCAGCAGTATGACTAGCGGGGGGGCCACCGGGGAGCTGTTTTTT

J gene: TRBJ2-3
V gene: TRBV9
clone size: NA
CDR3 length: 17
D gene: TRBD2
CDR3 protein: CASSAGTSGGRADTQYF
CDR3 DNA: TGTGCCAGCAGCGCCGGGACTAGCGGGGGGCGGGCAGATACGCAGTATTTT

J gene: TRBJ1-3
V gene: TRBV2
clone size: NA
CDR3 length: 14
D gene: NA
CDR3 protein: CASRVGRSGNTIYF
CDR3 DNA: TGTGCCAGCAGAGTAGGGAGGTCTGGAAACACCATATATTTT

J gene: TRBJ1-5
V gene: TRBV6-5
clone size: NA
CDR3 length: 15
D gene: TRBD1
CDR3 protein: CASSGTGGGNQPQHF
CDR3 DNA: TGTGCCAGCAGTGGGACAGGGGGTGGCAATCAGCCCCAGCATTTT

J gene: TRBJ2-7
V gene: TRBV16
clone size: NA
CDR3 length: 14
D gene: NA
CDR3 protein: CASSQSFGTYEQYF
CDR3 DNA: TGTGCCAGCAGCCAATCTTTTGGTACCTACGAGCAGTACTTC

J gene: TRBJ2-1
V gene: TRBV5-4
clone size: NA
CDR3 length: 16
D gene: TRBD2
CDR3 protein: CASSPRSGRGDNEQFF
CDR3 DNA: TGTGCCAGCAGCCCTAGGAGCGGGAGGGGGGACAATGAGCAGTTCTTC

J gene: TRBJ1-6
V gene: TRBV5-1
clone size: NA
CDR3 length: 16
D gene: NA
CDR3 protein: CASSLLPGVSNSPLHF
CDR3 DNA: TGCGCCAGCAGCTTGCTCCCGGGGGTGAGCAATTCACCCCTCCACTTT

J gene: TRBJ2-1
V gene: TRBV18
clone size: NA
CDR3 length: 14
D gene: NA
CDR3 protein: CASSPLKEVNEQFF
CDR3 DNA: TGTGCCAGCTCACCTCTAAAGGAGGTCAATGAGCAGTTCTTC

J gene: TRBJ1-2
V gene: TRBV30
clone size: NA
CDR3 length: 12
D gene: NA
CDR3 protein: CAWSVAGIGYTF
CDR3 DNA: TGTGCCTGGAGTGTGGCAGGGATCGGCTACACCTTC

J gene: TRBJ2-5
V gene: TRBV30
clone size: NA
CDR3 length: 15
D gene: TRBD1
CDR3 protein: CAWSPGQRTQETQYF
CDR3 DNA: TGTGCCTGGTCTCCGGGACAGCGGACCCAAGAGACCCAGTACTTC

J gene: TRBJ2-2
V gene: TRBV5-1
clone size: medium-sized
CDR3 length: 13
D gene: NA
CDR3 protein: CASSLEVTGELFF
CDR3 DNA: TGCGCCAGCAGCTTGGAAGTCACCGGGGAGCTGTTTTTT

J gene: TRBJ1-3
V gene: TRBV6-5
clone size: NA
CDR3 length: 14
D gene: TRBD1
CDR3 protein: CASSRWDRGNTIYF
CDR3 DNA: TGTGCCAGCAGTCGTTGGGACAGGGGAAACACCATATATTTT

J gene: TRBJ2-3
V gene: TRBV9
clone size: once
CDR3 length: 14
D gene: TRBD2
CDR3 protein: CASSDAGGTDTQYF
CDR3 DNA: TGTGCCAGCAGCGACGCGGGGGGAACAGATACGCAGTATTTT

J gene: TRBJ2-3
V gene: TRBV4-3
clone size: NA
CDR3 length: 17
D gene: NA
CDR3 protein: CASSQTGGLASTDTQYF
CDR3 DNA: TGCGCCAGCAGCCAAACGGGCGGGCTGGCGAGCACAGATACGCAGTATTTT

J gene: TRBJ2-7
V gene: TRBV19
clone size: NA
CDR3 length: 14
D gene: TRBD2
CDR3 protein: CASSFGTSGVEQYF
CDR3 DNA: TGTGCCAGTAGCTTCGGGACTAGCGGGGTTGAGCAGTACTTC

J gene: TRBJ2-2
V gene: TRBV25-1
clone size: NA
CDR3 length: 13
D gene: NA
CDR3 protein: CASSEYPAGELFF
CDR3 DNA: TGTGCCAGCAGTGAATATCCAGCCGGGGAGCTGTTTTTT

J gene: TRBJ1-5
V gene: TRBV9
clone size: NA
CDR3 length: 15
D gene: NA
CDR3 protein: CASSALDSSNQPQHF
CDR3 DNA: TGTGCCAGCAGCGCCTTAGACAGTAGCAATCAGCCCCAGCATTTT

J gene: TRBJ1-1
V gene: TRBV6-4
clone size: NA
CDR3 length: 13
D gene: NA
CDR3 protein: CASRRTVDTEAFF
CDR3 DNA: TGTGCCAGCAGACGGACGGTGGACACTGAAGCTTTCTTT

J gene: TRBJ2-2
V gene: TRBV7-3
clone size: NA
CDR3 length: 17
D gene: TRBD2
CDR3 protein: CASSASTSGRGTGELFF
CDR3 DNA: TGTGCCAGCAGCGCCTCGACTAGCGGGAGGGGCACCGGGGAGCTGTTTTTT

J gene: TRBJ2-5
V gene: TRBV5-1
clone size: NA
CDR3 length: 16
D gene: TRBD2
CDR3 protein: CASSSGTSGIGETQYF
CDR3 DNA: TGCGCCAGCAGCTCCGGGACTAGCGGGATTGGGGAGACCCAGTACTTC

J gene: TRBJ1-1
V gene: TRBV10-1
clone size: NA
CDR3 length: 15
D gene: NA
CDR3 protein: CASTENGVGRTEAFF
CDR3 DNA: TGCGCCAGCACCGAGAATGGGGTAGGGAGAACTGAAGCTTTCTTT

J gene: TRBJ2-3
V gene: TRBV5-4
clone size: NA
CDR3 length: 14
D gene: NA
CDR3 protein: CASSEKRATDTQYF
CDR3 DNA: TGTGCCAGCAGCGAAAAGCGGGCCACAGATACGCAGTATTTT

J gene: TRBJ1-1
V gene: TRBV6-4
clone size: NA
CDR3 length: 14
D gene: TRBD1
CDR3 protein: CASRRDSGNTEAFF
CDR3 DNA: TGTGCCAGCAGGAGGGACAGCGGGAACACTGAAGCTTTCTTT

J gene: TRBJ2-2
V gene: TRBV4-1
clone size: NA
CDR3 length: 16
D gene: NA
CDR3 protein: CASSQVMGTNTGELFF
CDR3 DNA: TGCGCCAGCAGCCAAGTTATGGGTACGAACACCGGGGAGCTGTTTTTT

J gene: TRBJ2-3
V gene: TRBV4-1
clone size: NA
CDR3 length: 16
D gene: NA
CDR3 protein: CASSQAASSHLDTQYF
CDR3 DNA: TGCGCCAGCAGCCAAGCGGCTAGCTCGCATTTGGATACGCAGTATTTT

J gene: TRBJ1-1
V gene: TRBV6-5
clone size: NA
CDR3 length: 15
D gene: NA
CDR3 protein: CASSYSRQLNTEAFF
CDR3 DNA: TGTGCCAGCAGTTACTCGAGACAGTTGAACACTGAAGCTTTCTTT

J gene: TRBJ1-4
V gene: TRBV7-9
clone size: NA
CDR3 length: 17
D gene: NA
CDR3 protein: CASSSYATGITSEKLFF
CDR3 DNA: TGTGCCAGCAGCTCTTACGCTACGGGCATCACGTCAGAAAAACTGTTTTTT

J gene: TRBJ1-2
V gene: TRBV5-6
clone size: once
CDR3 length: 13
D gene: NA
CDR3 protein: CASNLGHNYGYTF
CDR3 DNA: TGTGCCAGCAACCTGGGACATAACTATGGCTACACCTTC

J gene: TRBJ1-1
V gene: TRBV2
clone size: NA
CDR3 length: 14
D gene: NA
CDR3 protein: CASNLVQSNTEAFF
CDR3 DNA: TGTGCCAGCAATTTAGTACAGTCCAACACTGAAGCTTTCTTT

J gene: TRBJ2-2
V gene: TRBV2
clone size: few
CDR3 length: 16
D gene: NA
CDR3 protein: CASTLIRDTNTGELFF
CDR3 DNA: TGTGCCAGCACTTTAATCCGGGACACTAACACCGGGGAGCTGTTTTTT